This is a list of T cell receptor beta chains from one sample in a study of vaccination effects on CD4 cells after COVID-19. No antigen is known for these receptors. TCRdb's table, derived via immunoSEQ multiplex PCR, lists solely in-frame clones and lacks some. There are roughly 67,000 clones in the sample; around 81% occur only once, and more than 9% lies in the top ten. Sequencing was performed on CD4+ T cells from PBMCs cultured with SARS-CoV-2 spike peptides, taken before COVID-19 vaccination. The source is a human donor who received a COVID-19 vaccine. The CDR3 runs from the conserved cysteine through the conserved F or W. The order of the fields is J gene, D gene, clone size, V gene, CDR3 DNA, CDR3 protein. D genes are given only for firm matches. Only part of the rows carry a size: once, few, many, or a class if the clone is expanded.

>TRBJ1-5|TRBD1|few|TRBV12-5
TGTGCTAGTGGCCCGGGACAGGGGAGTCAGCCCCAGCATTTT
CASGPGQGSQPQHF
>TRBJ2-5|TRBD2|.|TRBV24-1
TGTGCCACCAGTGACCCGACTAGCGGGGGGCTCTCGGAGACCCAGTACTTC
CATSDPTSGGLSETQYF
>TRBJ1-3|.|.|TRBV4-1
TGCGCCAGCAGCCTCGAGCCGAGGGCTTTTGGAAACACCATATATTTT
CASSLEPRAFGNTIYF
>TRBJ1-3|.|.|TRBV30
TGTGCCTGGAGTGTAGGCGCTTTCTCTGGAAACACCATATATTTT
CAWSVGAFSGNTIYF
>TRBJ2-2|TRBD1|.|TRBV7-8
TGTGCCAGCAGGTCCCCGGGACAGGGGGCAGGTGGGGAGCTGTTTTTT
CASRSPGQGAGGELFF
>TRBJ2-1|TRBD2|.|TRBV6-4
TGTGTCAAGGGGCGGGGGTGCCGGTACAATGAGCAGTTCTTC
CVKGRGCRYNEQFF
>TRBJ2-3|.|.|TRBV6-5
TGTGCCACGTTCACAGATACGCAGTATTTT
CATFTDTQYF
>TRBJ2-1|TRBD1|.|TRBV18
TGTGCCAGCTCACCCGGGACAGGGCCCCGCAATGAGCAGTTCTTC
CASSPGTGPRNEQFF
>TRBJ2-1|TRBD1|.|TRBV3-1/TRBV3-2
TGTGCCAGCAGCCAAGGCGCTAGGACAGGGGTAAATGAGCAGTTCTTC
CASSQGARTGVNEQFF
>TRBJ1-2|TRBD1|.|TRBV9
TGTGCCAGCAGCGTAGGAGGGACAGGGGGCTTGGGAACCTTC
CASSVGGTGGLGTF
>TRBJ2-5|TRBD2|.|TRBV12-5
TGTGCTAGTGTCGCGGGGGTCCAAGAGACCCAGTACTTC
CASVAGVQETQYF
>TRBJ2-3|.|few|TRBV7-3
TGTGCCAGCAGCCCCCTCTCTAGCACAGATACGCAGTATTTT
CASSPLSSTDTQYF
>TRBJ2-2|.|.|TRBV10-1
TGCGCCAGCAGGGCACTAGCAACGGCCGGGGAGCTGTTTTTT
CASRALATAGELFF
>TRBJ2-5|TRBD2|.|TRBV4-1
TGCGCCAGCAGCCGCCTGCTAGCGGGGGAGGTGACCCAGTACTTC
CASSRLLAGEVTQYF
>TRBJ2-3|.|.|TRBV7-9
TGTGCCAGCAGCTTAGGGGCCGGGACGGATACGCAGTATTTT
CASSLGAGTDTQYF